Listed here is a single T cell receptor beta chain. The target antigen is unknown. The data belong to a study of early stage breast cancer tumors. Study context: About 80% of the 16 invasive tumors were ER+, PR+ and HER2-.

Findings and caveats of the study: Commonly generated sequences made up most enriched TCRB sequences shared between patients.

The assay was immunoSEQ multiplex PCR, and TCRdb's table has in-frame clones only and misses some. This table has tens of thousands of clones, 75% to 95% appearing once. This CDR3 contains 14 residues. The V gene end was trimmed by 4 bases and the J gene end by 4 bases; junction bases not matched to a gene: 5. From germline, CDR1 is SGHRS and CDR2 YFSETQ. The specimen sequenced was blood. This receptor was identified in a person aged 70 to 85 with breast cancer. The gene calls are TRBV5-1 and TRBJ1-2; 9 nucleotides agree with TRBD1. The CDR3 reads CASSTGGGSYGYTF. In nucleotides, the CDR3 is TGCGCCAGCAGCACAGGGGGCGGTAGCTATGGCTACACCTTC.